These 27 T cell receptor beta chains were sequenced from one sample in a study of blood T cells in healthy people across ages. A J-beta primer mix and a sample-barcoded 5' primer were used in a second PCR of roughly 6 to 11 cycles. TCRdb re-called the 5' RACE reads through MiXCR, storing one row per CDR3 protein. The data show fewer than 2 million distinct CDR3 sequences, around 42% seen once. Sequenced sample: blood. These receptors all stem from a human donor in good health.

This clonotype was counted a few times. The genes are TRBV29-1 and TRBJ1-5; 8 bases align to TRBD1. Looked up from germline, CDR1 is SQVTM and CDR2 is ANQGSEA. This CDR3 has 14 amino acids. Trimming took 6 bases from V and 2 from J; bases not matched to a gene: 6. DNA of the CDR3: TGCAGCGTACAACAGACAGGGGGCAATCAGCCCCAGCATTTT. Translated: CSVQQTGGNQPQHF.

The chain recombines TRBV4-2 with TRBJ1-2, with D maybe TRBD1 (6 bases). The germline gives CDR1 LGHNA, CDR2 YNFKEQ. Trimming took 0 bases from V and 0 from J, leaving 8 bases between them. There are 15 residues in the CDR3. The CDR3 DNA reads TGTGCCAGCAGCCAAGATGGGGACACTAACTATGGCTACACCTTC. As protein: CASSQDGDTNYGYTF.

In this sample, this clonotype turned up many times. CDR3 protein: CASESSGANVLTF. As DNA, the CDR3 is TGTGCCAGCGAGAGCTCTGGGGCCAACGTCCTGACTTTC. This chain connects TRBV6-1 to TRBJ2-6; D is unclear. Trimming left V 8 bases short and J 0 bases short, with 5 bases between. Germline-derived CDR1 and CDR2 are MNHNS and SASEGT. The CDR3 extends over 13 amino acids.

This clonotype was detected only a few times. V gene TRBV20-1 combines with J gene TRBJ2-4; 8 positions agree with TRBD2. Germline trimming cut 5 bases from V and 15 bases from J; bases unmatched to any gene: 15. The germline CDR1 and CDR2 sequences are DFQATT and SNEGSKA (reference sequence). The CDR3 sequence is 13 residues long. DNA for the CDR3: TGCAGTGCTGCCCGGGGGGGCCCCGAGGATCTGTACTTC. It specifies CSAARGGPEDLYF.

This clonotype has a handful of counts. The chain recombines TRBV5-1 with TRBJ2-3; 9 bases align to TRBD2. Trimming at V came to 0 bases and at J to 6 bases, leaving 8 bases not matched to a gene. The germline V gene has CDR1 SGHRS and CDR2 YFSETQ. CDR3 length: 16 residues. This CDR3 is CASSLEPAGGIDTQYF. CDR3 bases: TGCGCCAGCAGCTTGGAGCCAGCGGGGGGCATTGATACGCAGTATTTT.

This clonotype has more than one count but fewer than ten. The genes are TRBV27 and TRBJ2-5; perhaps D is TRBD1 or TRBD2 (5 bases each). The end of the DNA aligns better with TRBJ2-7, so the J call may be wrong. This CDR3 comprises 19 residues. Per germline, CDR1 MNHEY and CDR2 SMNVEV (reference sequence). CDR3 DNA sequence: TGTGCCAGCAGTTTGGGACCCGTCCGAGACGAAAAGGGTGGAGACGAGCAGTACTTC. Its protein is CASSLGPVRDEKGGDEQYF.

Only a few counts were recorded for this clonotype. The chain links TRBV29-1 to TRBJ1-1; D uncertain. The CDR3 loop spans 14 amino acids. V dropped 0 bases and J dropped 8 bases, with 16 bases sitting between them. Germline assignment: CDR1 SQVTM and CDR2 ANQGSEA. This chain's CDR3 is CSVEEVVTASEAFF. The DNA of the CDR3 is TGCAGCGTTGAAGAAGTGGTGACCGCTTCGGAAGCTTTCTTT.

The chain links TRBV7-2 to TRBJ2-1; the match to TRBD2 covers 7 bases. With V trimmed by 3 bases and J by 9 bases, 8 bases remained unmatched. Germline values: CDR1 SGHTA, CDR2 FQGNSA. The CDR3 is 14 amino acids. The DNA of the CDR3 is TGTGCCAGCAGCTTTTCCGCTAGCGGCGCTGAGCAGTTCTTC. As protein: CASSFSASGAEQFF.

Comment on this clonotype: It may be a read error: a sequence one base away is much more abundant. The gene calls are TRBV7-3 and TRBJ2-4, with D maybe TRBD2 (5 bases). This CDR3 spans 15 amino acids. V lost 2 bases and J 13 bases, leaving 21 bases between the germline ends. Germline CDR1 reads SGHTA; CDR2 reads FQGTGA. The CDR3 loop reads CASSLSGLYYNEQYF. In DNA, the CDR3 is TGTGCCAGCAGCTTATCTGGACTTTACTACAATGAGCAGTACTTC.

This clonotype was recorded only once. A single base separates this from a much larger clone, so it may be a read error. Likely a read error: the CDR3 ends without its conserved phenylalanine or tryptophan. This chain joins TRBV29-1 and TRBJ2-3; the D gene is possibly TRBD2 (5 bases). From germline, CDR1 is SQVTM and CDR2 ANQGSEA. V was trimmed by 3 bases and J by 0 bases, leaving 7 bases between them. The CDR3 extends over 13 amino acids. The CDR3 sequence is CSVDEGSTDTQYC. In nucleotides, the CDR3 is TGCAGCGTTGATGAGGGTAGCACAGATACGCAGTATTGT.

This clonotype has only a few counts. V gene TRBV2 combines with J gene TRBJ2-1, with 9 bases that match TRBD1. The germline CDR1 and CDR2 sequences are SNHLY and FYNNEI. The CDR3 spans 15 residues. V dropped 3 bases and J dropped 2; count of bases not matched to a gene: 2. CDR3 protein: CASSEDRGAYNEQFF. The CDR3 region has the DNA TGTGCCAGCAGTGAGGACAGGGGTGCCTACAATGAGCAGTTCTTC.

The V and J genes are TRBV10-3 and TRBJ2-3; D perhaps matches TRBD1 (6 bases). In germline, CDR1 is ENHRY, CDR2 SYGVKD. V shed 10 bases and J shed 2 bases, with 22 bases lying between them. This CDR3 has 16 residues. The CDR3: CATGEIWGQHTDTQYF. The CDR3 coding sequence is TGTGCCACCGGAGAAATCTGGGGACAACACACAGATACGCAGTATTTT.

The chain couples TRBV7-2 to TRBJ1-5; 11 positions match TRBD1. This CDR3 has 15 amino acids. Trimming at V came to 5 bases and at J to 7 bases, leaving 7 bases not matched to a gene. Germline CDR1 SGHTA, CDR2 FQGNSA. CDR3 bases: TGTGCCAGCAGCCGCCGGACAGGGGGCGACCAGCCCCAGCATTTT. It encodes CASSRRTGGDQPQHF.

The chain combines TRBV18 with TRBJ2-3; D is uncertain. V gave up 0 bases and J gave up 7 bases, with 8 bases separating them. Germline CDR1 KGHSH, CDR2 LQKENI. CDR3 length: 13 amino acids. DNA for the CDR3: TGTGCCAGCTCACCACCGCCGGCTAATACGCAGTATTTT. This sequence encodes CASSPPPANTQYF.

The genes are TRBV4-1 and TRBJ1-4; D is unclear. The CDR3 is made up of 15 amino acids. V was shortened by 1 base and J by 4 bases, with 10 bases between the two germline ends. Per the germline V gene, CDR1 is MGHRA and CDR2 is YSYEKL. CDR3 amino acids: CASSQGQSRNEKLFF. CDR3 DNA: TGCGCCAGCAGCCAAGGTCAGTCCCGTAATGAAAAACTGTTTTTT.

This chain connects TRBV6-5 to TRBJ2-1; D possibly corresponds to TRBD2 (7 bases). Germline V lookup: CDR1 MNHEY, CDR2 SVGAGI. This CDR3 spans 15 amino acids. V was pared by 3 bases and J by 9 bases, with 18 bases between. The CDR3 bases are TGTGCCAGCAGTTATACGAGGTGGGGGGGCTTTGAGCAGTTCTTC. It specifies CASSYTRWGGFEQFF.

The J gene is TRBJ2-5, the V gene TRBV15; D may be TRBD1 or TRBD2 (6 bases each). Trimming shortened V by 1 base and J by 3 bases, and 12 bases separated the two germline ends. The germline gives CDR1 LNHNV, CDR2 YYDKDF (reference sequence). The CDR3 is made up of 15 amino acids. The CDR3 is CATSRGNGGKETQYF. CDR3 nucleotide sequence: TGTGCCACCAGCAGAGGTAACGGGGGCAAAGAGACCCAGTACTTC.

CDR3 sequence reads: CASSLVRGKGTEAFF. In DNA, the CDR3 is TGTGCCAGCAGCTTAGTGCGGGGAAAGGGCACTGAAGCTTTCTTT. This chain joins TRBV11-2 and TRBJ1-1; no firm D call. Between the trimmed V and J ends, which lost 1 base and 4 bases, there was a span of 13 bases. Germline V CDR1 and CDR2: SGHAT, FQNNGV. This CDR3 has 15 residues.

This chain joins TRBV7-2 and TRBJ1-1; no clear D. Trimming took 2 bases from V and 0 from J, leaving 7 bases between them. The CDR3 spans 14 residues. Germline CDR1 reads SGHTA; CDR2 reads FQGNSA. The CDR3 is CASSLIFMNTEAFF. DNA for the CDR3: TGTGCCAGCAGCTTAATCTTCATGAACACTGAAGCTTTCTTT. Full variable domain (remainder filled in from reference TRBV7-2 and TRBJ1-1): GAGVSQSPSNKVTEKGKDVELRCDPISGHTALYWYRQSLGQGLEFLIYFQGNSAPDKSGLPSDRFSAERTGGSVSTLTIQRTQQEDSAVYLCASSLIFMNTEAFFGQGTRLTVV.

V and J are TRBV30 and TRBJ1-2, with TRBD1 as a possible D gene (5 bases). Per germline, CDR1 GTSNPN and CDR2 SVGIG (reference sequence). V lost 4 bases to trimming and J lost 5 bases, with 14 bases between them. This CDR3 is built from 13 residues. The CDR3 coding sequence is TGTGCCTGGACAGTAGGGGTCGGGTATGGCTACACCTTC. It encodes CAWTVGVGYGYTF.

This clonotype has a handful of counts. The CDR3 spells CASRYSAPEAQYF. As DNA, the CDR3 is TGTGCCAGCAGATACAGCGCTCCGGAGGCCCAGTACTTC. This chain links TRBV6-2 or TRBV6-3 with TRBJ2-5, with D possibly being TRBD2 (5 bases). V was shortened by 6 bases and J by 9 bases, with 17 bases between the two germline ends. Germline V lookup: CDR1 MNHEY, CDR2 SVGEGT. CDR3 size: 13 residues.

The CDR3 protein is CSARDGQGFEQYF. As DNA, the CDR3 is TGCAGTGCTAGAGACGGACAGGGCTTCGAGCAGTACTTC. The chain employs TRBV20-1 and TRBJ2-4, with 8 bases aligning to TRBD1. The DNA end is more similar to TRBJ2-7, so the J call may be wrong. This CDR3 has 13 residues. Germline V gives CDR1 DFQATT, CDR2 SNEGSKA (reference sequence).

The chain has TRBV9 and TRBJ1-2, with D unclear. V gave up 4 bases and J gave up 2 bases, with 18 bases separating them. The CDR3 consists of 16 residues. Germline assignment: CDR1 SGDLS and CDR2 YYNGEE. CDR3 coding DNA: TGTGCCAGCAGCCCTGAATCGGCCGGTGCCAACTATGGCTACACCTTC. It yields the protein CASSPESAGANYGYTF.

The rearrangement uses TRBV5-1 and TRBJ2-2, with 10 bases aligning to TRBD2. CDR3 size: 19 residues. The V gene end was trimmed by 2 bases and the J gene end by 4 bases; junction bases not matched to a gene: 14. Per germline, CDR1 SGHRS and CDR2 YFSETQ. The CDR3 coding sequence is TGCGCCAGCAGCTTCCCTGTTGGAGGGGGACTAGCGTTCACCGGGGAGCTGTTTTTT. This encodes CASSFPVGGGLAFTGELFF.

The chain couples TRBV6-2 or TRBV6-3 to TRBJ2-1; 11 bases line up with TRBD2. The CDR3 is 14 amino acids. CDR1 is MNHEY, CDR2 SVGEGT, per germline. Trimming at V came to 10 bases and at J to 7 bases, leaving 9 bases not matched to a gene. The CDR3 reads CATILAGGLNEQFF. The CDR3 DNA follows: TGTGCCACCATTCTAGCGGGGGGTTTAAATGAGCAGTTCTTC.

This clonotype was picked up many times. The V gene is TRBV7-2, the J gene TRBJ2-7; tentatively, D is TRBD1 (6 bases). The CDR3 runs to 14 residues. The germline CDR1 and CDR2 sequences are SGHTA and FQGNSA. Trimming pared 5 bases from V and 2 bases from J, leaving 13 bases between. The CDR3 here is CASSVLQGPYEQYF. The CDR3 coding sequence is TGTGCCAGCAGCGTATTACAGGGACCCTACGAGCAGTACTTC.

The chain combines TRBV6-5 with TRBJ1-1; a weak D match, TRBD1 (6 bases). Germline-derived CDR1 and CDR2 are MNHEY and SVGAGI. CDR3 size: 14 residues. V was shortened by 8 bases and J by 8 bases, with 21 bases between the two germline ends. CDR3 nucleotides: TGTGCCAGCGGCCGGAGGGGGGCCACGAACGAAGCTTTCTTT. Translation: CASGRRGATNEAFF.